The present T cell receptor (beta chain) was sequenced within a study of beta chain features in type 1 diabetes. The germline V and J ends were trimmed by 10 bases and 5 bases, with 12 bases remaining between them. The CDR3 is 12 amino acids. From germline, CDR1 is MGHDK and CDR2 SYGVNS. Notes on the study in general: Any HLA type influence on TCRB rearrangement was left unresolved here.

Expressed TCRB transcripts were sequenced because the entire RNA isolate underwent reverse transcription. Profiled with immunoSEQ multiplex PCR; TCRdb holds only in-frame clones, not every one. The sample consists of around 430,000 clones, about 30% of them appearing once. Points on this clone: Its matching antigen is unknown.

The J gene is TRBJ2-1, the V gene TRBV25-1; the D is unclear. The specimen sequenced was naive CD4+ T cells from blood. The sequence was collected from a man in his late teens or twenties in good health. The CDR3: CATSVADNEQFF. CDR3 coding DNA: TGTGCCACCTCGGTTGCTGACAATGAGCAGTTCTTC.